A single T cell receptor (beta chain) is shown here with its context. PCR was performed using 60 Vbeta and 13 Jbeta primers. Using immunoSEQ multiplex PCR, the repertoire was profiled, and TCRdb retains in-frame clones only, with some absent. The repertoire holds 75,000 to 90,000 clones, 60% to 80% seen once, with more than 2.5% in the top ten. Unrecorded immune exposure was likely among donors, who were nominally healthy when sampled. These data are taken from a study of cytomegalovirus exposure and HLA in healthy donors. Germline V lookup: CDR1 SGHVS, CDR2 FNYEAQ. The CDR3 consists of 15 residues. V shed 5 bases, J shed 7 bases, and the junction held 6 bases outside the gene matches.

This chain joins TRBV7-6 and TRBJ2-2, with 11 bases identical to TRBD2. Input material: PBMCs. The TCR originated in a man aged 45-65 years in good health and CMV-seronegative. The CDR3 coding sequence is TGTGCCAGCAGCCTTAGCGGGGGGGCTGGCGGGGAGCTGTTTTTT. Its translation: CASSLSGGAGGELFF. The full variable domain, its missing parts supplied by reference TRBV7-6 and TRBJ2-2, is GAGVSQSPRYKVTKRGQDVALRCDPISGHVSLYWYRQALGQGPEFLTYFNYEAQQDKSGLPNDRFSAERPEGSISTLTIQRTEQRDSAMYRCASSLSGGAGGELFFGEGSRLTVL.